The clone carrying this TCR beta chain was counted many times. The sample belongs to a study of breast tumors, draining lymph nodes, adjacent tissues. The lymph nodes were axillary draining lymph nodes from breast cancer patients. The CDR3 consists of 15 residues. Germline CDR1 MGHRA, CDR2 YSYEKL. The V and J ends lost 2 bases and 6 bases, in that order; junction bases with no gene match: 4. Each CDR3 protein is one row after TCRdb ran MiXCR on the multiplex PCR reads. Of approximately 150,000 distinct CDR3 sequences in the sample, 25% to 40% were seen once. Material for sequencing was axillary lymph node tissue. The TCR was taken from a female donor with breast cancer. Some clones in this sample may be carry-over from other donors' samples. V usage is TRBV4-1 and J usage is TRBJ1-5, with 10 bases identical to TRBD1. CDR3 nucleotides: TGCGCCAGCAGCCAATTGACAGGGGGCGGTCAGCCCCAGCATTTT. Its translation is CASSQLTGGGQPQHF.